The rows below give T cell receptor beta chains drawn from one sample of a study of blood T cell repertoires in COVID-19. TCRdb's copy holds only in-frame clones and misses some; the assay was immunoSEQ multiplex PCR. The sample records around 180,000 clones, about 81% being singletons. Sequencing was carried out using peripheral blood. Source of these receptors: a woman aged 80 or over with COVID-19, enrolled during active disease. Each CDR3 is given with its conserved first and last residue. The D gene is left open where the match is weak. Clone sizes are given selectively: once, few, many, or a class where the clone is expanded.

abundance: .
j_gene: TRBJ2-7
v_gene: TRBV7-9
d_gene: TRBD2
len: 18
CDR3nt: TGTGCCAGCAGCTTAGCGAAGCGGGCTAGCGGGAGGACGGACGAGCAGTACTTC
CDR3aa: CASSLAKRASGRTDEQYF

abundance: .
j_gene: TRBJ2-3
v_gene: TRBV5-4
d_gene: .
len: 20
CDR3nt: TGTGCCAGCAGCCCTCAGTCCCAATTACAGGGTGGCTACGGCACAGATACGCAGTATTTT
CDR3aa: CASSPQSQLQGGYGTDTQYF

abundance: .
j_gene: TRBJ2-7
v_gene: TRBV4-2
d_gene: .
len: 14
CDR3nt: TGTGCCAGCAGCCAAGAAGACTCCTCCTACGAGCAGTACTTC
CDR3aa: CASSQEDSSYEQYF

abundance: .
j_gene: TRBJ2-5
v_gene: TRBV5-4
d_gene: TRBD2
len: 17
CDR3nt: TGTGCCAGCAGCTCTCCAGTCTGGCGGGGGGCCCCAGAGACCCAGTACTTC
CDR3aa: CASSSPVWRGAPETQYF

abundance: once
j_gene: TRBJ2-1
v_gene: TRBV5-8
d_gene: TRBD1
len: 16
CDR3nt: TGTGCCAGCAGCTTCAGGACAGGGAGCGACTACAATGAGCAGTTCTTC
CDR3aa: CASSFRTGSDYNEQFF

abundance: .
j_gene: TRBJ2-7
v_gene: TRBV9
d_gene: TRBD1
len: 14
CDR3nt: TGTGCCAGCAGCCCCCGGACAGGGGGATACGAGCAGTACTTC
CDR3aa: CASSPRTGGYEQYF

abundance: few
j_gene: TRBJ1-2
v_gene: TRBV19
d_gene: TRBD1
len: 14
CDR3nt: TGTGCCAGTAGTATAGAGCACAGGGGAACTGGCTACACCTTC
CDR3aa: CASSIEHRGTGYTF

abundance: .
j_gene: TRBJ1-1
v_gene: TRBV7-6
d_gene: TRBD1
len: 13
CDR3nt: TGTGCCAGCGGCAGACAGGGGGGGACTGAAGCTTTCTTT
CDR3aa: CASGRQGGTEAFF

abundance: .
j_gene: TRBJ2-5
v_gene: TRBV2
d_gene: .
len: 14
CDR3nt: TGTGCCAGCAGCCCTCACGGGGTCGGAGAGACCCAGTACTTC
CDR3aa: CASSPHGVGETQYF

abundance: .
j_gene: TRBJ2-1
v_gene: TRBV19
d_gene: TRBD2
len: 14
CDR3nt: TGTGCCAGTAGACTAGCGGGGGGGAACAATGAGCAGTTCTTC
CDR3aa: CASRLAGGNNEQFF

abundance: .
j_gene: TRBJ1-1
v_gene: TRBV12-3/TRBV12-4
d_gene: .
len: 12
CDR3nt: TGTGCCAGCAGTTCGCAGGCCACTGAAGCTTTCTTT
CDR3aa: CASSSQATEAFF

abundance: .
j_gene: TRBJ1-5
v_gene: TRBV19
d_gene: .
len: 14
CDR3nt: TGTGCCAGTAGTATGAGACAGACGAATCAGCCCCAGCATTTT
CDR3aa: CASSMRQTNQPQHF

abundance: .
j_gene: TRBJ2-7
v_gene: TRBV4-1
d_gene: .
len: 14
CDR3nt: TGCGCCAGCAGCCAAGGGGCAGGGGATTACGAGCAGTACTTC
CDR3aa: CASSQGAGDYEQYF

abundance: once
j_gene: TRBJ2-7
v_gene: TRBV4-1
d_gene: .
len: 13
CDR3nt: TGCGCCAGCAGCCGTTCCGGGGACTACGAGCAGTACTTC
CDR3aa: CASSRSGDYEQYF

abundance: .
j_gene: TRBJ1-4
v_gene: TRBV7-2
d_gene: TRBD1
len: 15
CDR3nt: TGTGCCAGCAGCTCTACAGGGGGTTTTAATGAAAAACTGTTTTTT
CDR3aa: CASSSTGGFNEKLFF

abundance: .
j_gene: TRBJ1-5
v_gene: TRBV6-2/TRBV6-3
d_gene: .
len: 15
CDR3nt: TGTGCCAGCAGTTTGGGCCCCCGGTACAATCAGCCCCAGCATTTT
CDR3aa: CASSLGPRYNQPQHF

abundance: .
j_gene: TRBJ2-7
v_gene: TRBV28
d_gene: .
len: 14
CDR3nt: TGTGCCAGCAGTTTAACGGGTCTTCCCTACGAGCAGTACTTC
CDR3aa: CASSLTGLPYEQYF

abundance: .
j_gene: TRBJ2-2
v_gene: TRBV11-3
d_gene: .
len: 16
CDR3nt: TGTGCCAGCAGCCCCATGCGGGGGCGTAACACCGGGGAGCTGTTTTTT
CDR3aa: CASSPMRGRNTGELFF

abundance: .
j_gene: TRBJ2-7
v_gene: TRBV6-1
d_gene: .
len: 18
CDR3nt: TGTGCCAGCAGTGAAGCCCTCTTCGGGGTTGGGTCCTCCTACGAGCAGTACTTC
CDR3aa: CASSEALFGVGSSYEQYF

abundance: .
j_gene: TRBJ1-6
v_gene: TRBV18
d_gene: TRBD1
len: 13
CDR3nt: TGTGCCAGCTCCCCGGGACAGGGGTATCCCCTCCACTTT
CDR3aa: CASSPGQGYPLHF

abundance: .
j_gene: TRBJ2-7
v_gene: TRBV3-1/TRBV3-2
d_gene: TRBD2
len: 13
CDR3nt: TGTGCCAGCAGACTAGCGGGAACCTACGAGCAGTACTTC
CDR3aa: CASRLAGTYEQYF

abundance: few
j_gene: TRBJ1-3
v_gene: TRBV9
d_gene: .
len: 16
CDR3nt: TGTGCCAGCAGCGTAGCGCCCCAGATCTCTGGAAACACCATATATTTT
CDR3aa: CASSVAPQISGNTIYF

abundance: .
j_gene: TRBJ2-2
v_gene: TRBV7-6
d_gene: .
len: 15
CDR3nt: TGTGCCAGCAGCTTAGTAGCTCAGGGGACCGGGGAGCTGTTTTTT
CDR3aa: CASSLVAQGTGELFF

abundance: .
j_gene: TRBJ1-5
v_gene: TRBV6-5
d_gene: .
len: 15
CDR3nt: TGTGCCAGCAGCCAGGGAGGCTCAACGGGCCAGCCCCAGCATTTT
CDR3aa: CASSQGGSTGQPQHF

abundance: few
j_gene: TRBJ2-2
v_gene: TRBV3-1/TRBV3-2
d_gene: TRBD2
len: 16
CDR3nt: TGTGCCAGCAGCCAAGCGAGGACTAGCCACACCGGGGAGCTGTTTTTT
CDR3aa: CASSQARTSHTGELFF

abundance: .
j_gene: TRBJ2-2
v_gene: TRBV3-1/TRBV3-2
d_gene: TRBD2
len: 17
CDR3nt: TGTGCCAGCAGCCCTAGCGGGGGGGCCGTGGGCACCGGGGAGCTGTTTTTT
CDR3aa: CASSPSGGAVGTGELFF

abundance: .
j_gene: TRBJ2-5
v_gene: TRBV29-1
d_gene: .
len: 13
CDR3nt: TGCAGCGTTGCAGGGATTTTCCAAGAGACCCAGTACTTC
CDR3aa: CSVAGIFQETQYF

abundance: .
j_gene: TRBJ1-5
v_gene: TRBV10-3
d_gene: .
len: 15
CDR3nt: TGTGCCATCAGCCCGACCCAGGGGTCGAATCAGCCCCAGCATTTT
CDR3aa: CAISPTQGSNQPQHF

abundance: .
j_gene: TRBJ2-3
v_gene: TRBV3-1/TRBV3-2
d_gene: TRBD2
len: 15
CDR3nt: TGTGCCAGCAGCCCTAGCGGGGGCGGGGGAGATACGCAGTATTTT
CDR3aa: CASSPSGGGGDTQYF

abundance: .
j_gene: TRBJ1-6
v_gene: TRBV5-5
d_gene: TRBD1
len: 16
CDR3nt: TGTGCCAGCAGCTTGGCCGGGACAGGGGTGAATTCACCCCTCCACTTT
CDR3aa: CASSLAGTGVNSPLHF

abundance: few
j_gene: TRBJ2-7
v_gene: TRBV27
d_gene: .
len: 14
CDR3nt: TGTGCCAGCAGTTTAGTCGGACACTCCTACGAGCAGTACTTC
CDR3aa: CASSLVGHSYEQYF

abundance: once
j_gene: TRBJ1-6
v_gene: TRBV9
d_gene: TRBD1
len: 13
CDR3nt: TGTGCCAGCAGTCCTGACAGGGCATCACCCCTCCACTTT
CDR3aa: CASSPDRASPLHF

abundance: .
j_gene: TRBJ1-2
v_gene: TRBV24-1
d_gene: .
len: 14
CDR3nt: TGTGCCACCAGTGATTTGGGCAGGGTGAGTGGCTACACCTTC
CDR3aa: CATSDLGRVSGYTF

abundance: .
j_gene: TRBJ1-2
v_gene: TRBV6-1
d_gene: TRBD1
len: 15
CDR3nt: TGTGCCAGCAGTGACCCGGGACAGTCTAACTATGGCTACACCTTC
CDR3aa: CASSDPGQSNYGYTF

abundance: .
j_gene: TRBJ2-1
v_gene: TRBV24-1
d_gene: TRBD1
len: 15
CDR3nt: TGTGCCACCAGAAGTCTCTCAGGGGGCAAGGATGAGCAGTTCTTC
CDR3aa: CATRSLSGGKDEQFF

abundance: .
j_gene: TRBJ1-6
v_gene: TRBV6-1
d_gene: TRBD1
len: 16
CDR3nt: TGTGCCAGCAGTGAAAGCCAGGGGGTCTATAATTCACCCCTCCACTTT
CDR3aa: CASSESQGVYNSPLHF

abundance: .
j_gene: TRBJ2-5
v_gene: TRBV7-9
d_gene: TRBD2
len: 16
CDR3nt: TGTGCCAGCAGCAGGGGACTAGCGGGAGGGATAGAGACCCAGTACTTC
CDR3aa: CASSRGLAGGIETQYF

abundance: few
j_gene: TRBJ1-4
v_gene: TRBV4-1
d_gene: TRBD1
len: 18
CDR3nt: TGCGCCAGCAGCCAAGAGGACAGGGGAGGTGGAACTAATGAAAAACTGTTTTTT
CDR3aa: CASSQEDRGGGTNEKLFF

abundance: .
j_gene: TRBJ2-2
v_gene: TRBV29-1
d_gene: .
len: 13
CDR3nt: TGCAGCGTTAGACGGGGAGGTACCGGGGAGCTGTTTTTT
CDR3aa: CSVRRGGTGELFF

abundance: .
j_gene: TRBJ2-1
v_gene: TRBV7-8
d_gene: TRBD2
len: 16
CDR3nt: TGTGCCAGCAGCTTAACGCGACTAGCGGGGTACAATGAGCAGTTCTTC
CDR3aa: CASSLTRLAGYNEQFF

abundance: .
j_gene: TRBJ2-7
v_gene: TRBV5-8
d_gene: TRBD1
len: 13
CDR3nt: TGTGCCACCCGGGACAGGGGTACCTACGAGCAGTACTTC
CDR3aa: CATRDRGTYEQYF

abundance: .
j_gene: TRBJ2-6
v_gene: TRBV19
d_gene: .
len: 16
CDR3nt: TGTGCCAGTAGTATACAGGGGTTCGCTGGGGCCAACGTCCTGACTTTC
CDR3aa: CASSIQGFAGANVLTF

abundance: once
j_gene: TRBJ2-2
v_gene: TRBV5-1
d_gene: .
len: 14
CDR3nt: TGCGCCAGCAGCTTGGGCGGGGGCCACGGGGAGCTGTTTTTT
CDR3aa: CASSLGGGHGELFF

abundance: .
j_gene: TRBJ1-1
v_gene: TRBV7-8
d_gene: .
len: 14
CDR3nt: TGTGCCAGCAGCTTCGGGTCTGTGAACACTGAAGCTTTCTTT
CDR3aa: CASSFGSVNTEAFF

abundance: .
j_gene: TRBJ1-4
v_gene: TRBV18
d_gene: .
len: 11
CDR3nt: TGTGCCGGGAGGGAAAATGAAAAACTGTTTTTT
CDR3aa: CAGRENEKLFF

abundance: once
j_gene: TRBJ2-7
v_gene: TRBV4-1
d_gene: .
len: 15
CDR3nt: TGCGCCAGCAGCCCCAGGGCCCGCGGAGCTTACGAGCAGTACTTC
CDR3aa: CASSPRARGAYEQYF

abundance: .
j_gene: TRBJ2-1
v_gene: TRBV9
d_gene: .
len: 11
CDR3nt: TGTGCCAGCAGCCCGGCGGATGAGCAGTTCTTC
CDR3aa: CASSPADEQFF

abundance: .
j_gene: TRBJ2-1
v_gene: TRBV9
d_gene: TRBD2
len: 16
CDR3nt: TGTGCCAGCAGCGTAGGGGCGGGGGGCTACTACAATGAGCAGTTCTTC
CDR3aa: CASSVGAGGYYNEQFF

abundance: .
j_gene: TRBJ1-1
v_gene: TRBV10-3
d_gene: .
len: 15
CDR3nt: TGTGCCATCCTTTCAAGTCAGGTACCGAACACTGAAGCTTTCTTT
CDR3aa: CAILSSQVPNTEAFF

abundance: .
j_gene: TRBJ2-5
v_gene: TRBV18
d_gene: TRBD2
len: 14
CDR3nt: TGTGCCAGCTCACCCCTAGCGGATCAAGAGACCCAGTACTTC
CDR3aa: CASSPLADQETQYF

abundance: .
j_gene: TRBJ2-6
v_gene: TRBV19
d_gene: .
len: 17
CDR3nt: TGTGCCAGTAGTCCCCTGGGGGGTGGAACTGGGGCCAACGTCCTGACTTTC
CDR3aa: CASSPLGGGTGANVLTF

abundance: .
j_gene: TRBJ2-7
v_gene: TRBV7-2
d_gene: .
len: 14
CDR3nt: TGTGCCAGCAGCCCACAGGGTAACTCCTACGAGCAGTACTTC
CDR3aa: CASSPQGNSYEQYF

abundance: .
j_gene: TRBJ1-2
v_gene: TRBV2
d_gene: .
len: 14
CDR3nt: TGTGCCAGCAATAAAGCAACCCTAAACTATGGCTACACCTTC
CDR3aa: CASNKATLNYGYTF

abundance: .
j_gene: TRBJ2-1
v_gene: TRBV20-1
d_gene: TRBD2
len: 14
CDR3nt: TGCAGTGCTAGTAAGCGGGACTCTTACAATGAGCAGTTCTTC
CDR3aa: CSASKRDSYNEQFF